Listed here is a single T cell receptor (beta chain). This record belongs to a study of control samples from healthy donors and cancer patients. Trimming removed 2 bases at V and 7 bases at J, with 16 bases between. The CDR3 runs 14 residues. Germline V gene lookup returns CDR1 SGHNT and CDR2 YYREEE (reference sequence). Profiled with immunoSEQ multiplex PCR; TCRdb holds only in-frame clones, not every one. The sample carries 170,000 or so clones, over 80% recorded once. This clonotype was obtained from a man aged 18-30 years in good health. The chain joins TRBV5-4 to TRBJ2-7, with D possibly matching TRBD2 (7 bases). Source material: blood. The chain's CDR3 is CASSLRGGRREQYF. CDR3 DNA: TGTGCCAGCAGCTTAAGGGGGGGCCGTCGAGAGCAGTACTTC. The full variable domain, its missing parts supplied by reference TRBV5-4 and TRBJ2-7, is ETGVTQSPTHLIKTRGQQVTLRCSSQSGHNTVSWYQQALGQGPQFIFQYYREEENGRGNFPPRFSGLQFPNYSSELNVNALELDDSALYLCASSLRGGRREQYFGPGTRLTVT.